The clone carrying this T cell receptor (beta chain) appeared once. In the authors' methods: The authors estimated nucleated cell counts from reference gene primer amplification. Sequencing was performed with immunoSEQ multiplex PCR; in TCRdb, only in-frame clones are kept and a portion is missing. V and J calls and clone size are copied from that table; D and trimming were computed from the DNA. The sample has 150,000 to 170,000 clones, 70% to 90% seen once. The source of the sample is a study of blood T cell repertoires in COVID-19. Study summary: Samples taken during acute and convalescent COVID-19 were collected in the United States, Italy and Spain. T cells, B-cell-depleted T cells, or PBMCs provided the cDNA or gDNA that served as material.

Recruited during active infection, patients (from Seattle) were subsequently followed longitudinally. Germline V lookup: CDR1 SGHRS, CDR2 YFSETQ. This CDR3 is built from 16 residues. Deletions cut 0 bases from V and 0 bases from J, with 9 bases between. V gene TRBV5-1 combines with J gene TRBJ1-4, with D unclear. Sequencing input: peripheral blood. This receptor was obtained from a woman aged 60 to 75 with COVID-19, enrolled during active disease. The CDR3 region is CASSLDGRATNEKLFF. The DNA for the CDR3 is TGCGCCAGCAGCTTGGATGGGCGAGCAACTAATGAAAAACTGTTTTTT.